The clone carrying this T cell receptor beta chain was found a few times. What it binds is not known. The data were obtained in a study of blood T cells in healthy people across ages. Points from the study as a whole: Possibly confounding the expanded clonotype changes was the fact that donor CMV status was unknown. Researchers judged that diversity estimates from one million T cells fell short of true values. Per million T cells, TCR beta diversity dropped roughly linearly as age increased.

The V gene's germline CDR1 is MGHRA and CDR2 YSYEKL. The CDR3 is made up of 13 amino acids. Trimming cost V 5 bases and J 7 bases, with 14 bases left between them. The use of a sample-barcoded 5' primer and a J-beta primer mix characterized a second PCR of roughly 7 to 11 cycles. Using its own MiXCR run on the 5' RACE reads, TCRdb lists one record per CDR3 protein. The sample lists around 1.5 million distinct CDR3 sequences; around 36% were seen once. Sequencing used blood. The gene calls are TRBV4-1 and TRBJ1-2, with D unresolved. This clonotype originated in a woman under 40 in good health. The CDR3: CASSFSGGRGYTF. CDR3 DNA: TGCGCCAGCAGCTTCTCCGGAGGTCGTGGCTACACCTTC.